This TCR beta chain was identified during a study of cytomegalovirus exposure and HLA in healthy donors. CDR1 ENHRY and CDR2 SYGVKD come from the germline V gene. V was clipped by 4 bases and J by 2 bases, with 14 bases between them. This CDR3 contains 16 residues. In the PCR, 60 Vbeta and 13 Jbeta primers were used. The method was immunoSEQ multiplex PCR; TCRdb's version includes in-frame clones alone and lacks a portion of them. The sample holds 220,000 or so clones, 60% to 80% seen once. Sequenced input: PBMCs. This clonotype was obtained from a woman in her twenties or thirties in good health and CMV-seronegative. The chain combines TRBV10-3 with TRBJ2-2; possible D gene TRBD2, 6 bases. CDR3 coding DNA: TGTGCCATCAGTGGGGACGGGACTTCAAACACCGGGGAGCTGTTTTTT. This gives the protein CAISGDGTSNTGELFF.